Sequencing of this T cell receptor beta chain was carried out in a study of blood T cell repertoires in COVID-19. As for the study in general: There were acute and convalescent COVID-19 samples, and they came from the United States, Italy and Spain. PBMCs, B-cell-depleted T cells, or T cells provided the cDNA or gDNA that made up the material.

The V gene's germline CDR1 is LGHDT and CDR2 YNNKEL (reference sequence). This CDR3 contains 16 residues. The V and J ends lost 4 bases and 2 bases, in that order; junction bases with no gene match: 8. Clones were sequenced by immunoSEQ multiplex PCR, and TCRdb holds only the in-frame ones, with some missing. The sample yields roughly 11,000 clones, 65% to 90% seen once. The gene calls are TRBV3-1 (or the pseudogene TRBV3-2) and TRBJ2-3, with 8 positions matching TRBD2. Sequenced: peripheral blood. The receptor's source is a human donor in a cohort sampled during active COVID-19. CDR3 DNA: TGTGCCAGCAGCCCGAATACGGGGGGGTTCACAGATACGCAGTATTTT. It is translated as CASSPNTGGFTDTQYF.